The next 30 T cell receptor beta chains were all read from a single sample in a study of cytomegalovirus exposure and HLA in healthy donors. The method was immunoSEQ multiplex PCR; TCRdb's version includes in-frame clones alone and lacks a portion of them. Among about 240,000 clones listed, around 86% were seen once. Source material: PBMCs. These receptors all come from a woman aged 25 to 45 in good health and CMV-seropositive.

The chain's CDR3 is CASSLAGGALAEAFF. The CDR3 DNA reads as TGCGCCAGCAGCTTGGCCGGCGGGGCGCTGGCTGAAGCTTTCTTT. V usage is TRBV5-1 and J usage is TRBJ1-1; a weak D match, TRBD1 (5 bases). CDR3 length equals 15 residues. Trimming removed 0 bases from V and 6 bases from J, with 15 bases in between. Germline V gene sequence: CDR1 SGHRS, CDR2 YFSETQ.

The rearrangement joins TRBV19 to TRBJ1-5; a possible D gene is TRBD1 (5 bases). Trimming removed 1 base at V and 4 bases at J, with 14 bases between. Per germline, CDR1 LNHDA and CDR2 SQIVND (reference sequence). The length of the CDR3 is 16 residues. Here the CDR3 reads CASSIGGGSWNQPQHF. The CDR3, as DNA: TGTGCCAGTAGTATAGGCGGGGGGAGTTGGAATCAGCCCCAGCATTTT.

The chain employs TRBV19 and TRBJ1-5; 7 bases map to TRBD1. The V gene end was trimmed by 6 bases and the J gene end by 6 bases; junction bases not matched to a gene: 8. The CDR3 loop spans 14 amino acids. CDR1 and CDR2 from the germline V gene are LNHDA and SQIVND (reference sequence). CDR3 in amino acids: CASRHRGESQPQHF. CDR3 nucleotides: TGTGCCAGTAGACACAGGGGAGAGAGTCAGCCCCAGCATTTT.

The chain employs TRBV13 and TRBJ2-1; D remains unclear. Trimming took off 2 bases at V and 3 bases at J, with 8 bases between the two ends. This CDR3 has 14 residues. CDR1 PRHDT and CDR2 FYEKMQ come from the germline V gene (reference sequence). In DNA form, the CDR3 reads TGTGCCAGCAGCTTATCCTCTTACTACAATGAGCAGTTCTTC. Encoded protein: CASSLSSYYNEQFF. The full variable domain, in which reference TRBV13 and TRBJ2-1 provide the parts outside the CDR3, is AAGVIQSPRHLIKEKRETATLKCYPIPRHDTVYWYQQGPGQDPQFLISFYEKMQSDKGSIPDRFSAQQFSDYHSELNMSSLELGDSALYFCASSLSSYYNEQFFGPGTRLTVL.

The CDR3 nucleotides are TGCGCCAGCAGCCAAGATAAGAGGGTAGGAGGCTACACCTTC. This sequence encodes CASSQDKRVGGYTF. The chain recombines TRBV4-1 with TRBJ1-2; D not certain. The CDR3 covers 14 residues. Trimming cost V 0 bases and J 8 bases, with 13 bases left between them. The germline CDR1 and CDR2 sequences are MGHRA and YSYEKL.

The chain recombines TRBV14 with TRBJ1-2; D is ambiguous. Germline lookup yields CDR1 SGHDN and CDR2 FVKESK. V lost 6 bases and J 12 bases, leaving 23 bases between the germline ends. CDR3 length equals 14 residues. CDR3 sequence: CASSTLEAERGHTF. CDR3 sequence (DNA): TGTGCCAGCAGTACTTTGGAGGCAGAAAGAGGGCACACCTTC.

The chain links TRBV5-1 to TRBJ2-2, with D maybe TRBD1 (6 bases). The germline CDR1 and CDR2 sequences are SGHRS and YFSETQ. CDR3 size: 14 residues. The V gene lost 5 bases and the J gene lost 4 bases, with 12 bases spanning the gap. The CDR3 protein is CASRTTGSTGELFF. In DNA form, the CDR3 reads TGCGCCAGCAGAACCACAGGGAGCACCGGGGAGCTGTTTTTT. Based on the CDR3 plus reference TRBV5-1 and TRBJ2-2, the full variable domain is KAGVTQTPRYLIKTRGQQVTLSCSPISGHRSVSWYQQTPGQGLQFLFEYFSETQRNKGNFPGRFSGRQFSNSRSEMNVSTLELGDSALYLCASRTTGSTGELFFGEGSRLTVL.

The V and J genes are TRBV18 and TRBJ1-2; 8 positions match TRBD1. Trimming took 2 bases from V and 6 from J; bases not matched to a gene: 5. The CDR3 is 14 residues long. CDR1 is KGHSH, CDR2 LQKENI, per germline. The DNA of the CDR3 is TGTGCCAGCTCACCAGGACAGGGTCATGATGGCTACACCTTC. Protein product: CASSPGQGHDGYTF.

J is TRBJ2-2 and V is TRBV5-6, with a tentative D call TRBD2 (6 bases). The V gene lost 8 bases and the J gene lost 5 bases, with 22 bases spanning the gap. CDR3 length: 16 residues. Germline values: CDR1 SGHDT, CDR2 YYEEEE. The CDR3 here is CASGGTQGRLTGELFF. As DNA, the CDR3 is TGTGCCAGTGGAGGGACTCAGGGTCGGTTGACCGGGGAGCTGTTTTTT.

The chain couples TRBV7-2 to TRBJ2-7; the D gene is possibly TRBD2 (5 bases). This CDR3 has 15 amino acids. Germline loops: CDR1 SGHTA, CDR2 FQGNSA. V lost 2 bases, J lost 6 bases, and 17 bases lay in between. CDR3 protein: CASSLTRTDRGEQYF. The DNA for the CDR3 is TGTGCCAGCAGCTTAACTAGAACAGATCGGGGCGAGCAGTACTTC.

The chain is built from TRBV27 and TRBJ2-3, with D possibly TRBD2 on 6 matching bases. The CDR3 is 17 residues long. Germline CDR1 reads MNHEY; CDR2 reads SMNVEV (reference sequence). Between the trimmed V and J ends, which lost 5 bases and 6 bases, there was a span of 24 bases. The CDR3 region has the DNA TGTGCCAGCAGTCTAACCCCCCCTGCGGAGGCGGGGGATACGCAGTATTTT. It is translated as CASSLTPPAEAGDTQYF.

The chain couples TRBV27 to TRBJ2-3; D uncertain. V lost 2 bases to trimming and J lost 5 bases, with 11 bases between them. The CDR3 sequence is 14 residues long. Looked up from germline, CDR1 is MNHEY and CDR2 is SMNVEV (reference sequence). The CDR3 nucleotides are TGTGCCAGCAGTTTAGACCTCGGCGGAGATACGCAGTATTTT. The encoded protein is CASSLDLGGDTQYF.

The chain employs TRBV11-2 and TRBJ1-5; the D is unclear. CDR1 SGHAT and CDR2 FQNNGV come from the germline V gene. CDR3 length: 13 amino acids. The ends were cut back, 0 bases at V and 4 bases at J, with 4 bases in the middle. CDR3 sequence: CASSLESNQPQHF. The CDR3 DNA is TGTGCCAGCAGCTTAGAGAGTAATCAGCCCCAGCATTTT.

The CDR3 nucleotides are TGTGCCAGCAGCTTACAGGGGGACCCGGGCTACACCTTC. Protein sequence: CASSLQGDPGYTF. V and J are TRBV5-4 and TRBJ1-2; 8 bases agree with TRBD1. Germline lookup yields CDR1 SGHNT and CDR2 YYREEE (reference sequence). V trimming: 2 bases; J trimming: 8 bases; junction bases outside the gene matches: 5. There are 13 residues in the CDR3. Variable domain in full (rest from reference TRBV5-4 and TRBJ1-2): ETGVTQSPTHLIKTRGQQVTLRCSSQSGHNTVSWYQQALGQGPQFIFQYYREEENGRGNFPPRFSGLQFPNYSSELNVNALELDDSALYLCASSLQGDPGYTFGSGTRLTVV.

V gene TRBV15 combines with J gene TRBJ2-5; TRBD1 matches 9 bases. V shed 1 base and J 3 bases; nucleotides not matched to a gene: 0. The CDR3 consists of 14 residues. Germline-derived CDR1 and CDR2 are LNHNV and YYDKDF (reference sequence). DNA for the CDR3: TGTGCCACCAGCAGAGGGGACAGGGAAGAGACCCAGTACTTC. It encodes CATSRGDREETQYF.

V gene TRBV5-1 combines with J gene TRBJ2-1, with 11 bases fitting TRBD2. V lost 0 bases, J lost 8 bases, and 1 base stayed unmatched. Germline assignment: CDR1 SGHRS and CDR2 YFSETQ. The CDR3 extends over 14 amino acids. The CDR3 bases are TGCGCCAGCAGCTTGGGACTAGCGGGACATGAGCAGTTCTTC. Translation: CASSLGLAGHEQFF.

This rearrangement joins TRBV15 to TRBJ2-2; unclear D gene. Germline V gives CDR1 LNHNV, CDR2 YYDKDF (reference sequence). Trimming removed 0 bases at V and 4 bases at J, with 6 bases between. The CDR3 length is 14 residues. The CDR3 sequence is CATSRDHPTGELFF. For the CDR3, the DNA is TGTGCCACCAGCAGAGATCATCCCACCGGGGAGCTGTTTTTT.

This clone has more than one count but fewer than ten. The rearrangement uses TRBV5-4 and TRBJ1-1; 7 nucleotides line up with TRBD1. CDR3 length: 13 amino acids. The V gene's germline CDR1 is SGHNT and CDR2 YYREEE (reference sequence). With V trimmed by 4 bases and J by 1 base, 1 base remained unmatched. In DNA form, the CDR3 reads TGTGCCAGCAGCCGGACAGGGAACACTGAAGCTTTCTTT. This sequence encodes CASSRTGNTEAFF.

V gene TRBV9 combines with J gene TRBJ1-4, with a tentative D call TRBD1 (5 bases). There are 16 residues in the CDR3. CDR1 and CDR2 (germline): SGDLS, YYNGEE. V dropped 0 bases and J dropped 8 bases, with 17 bases sitting between them. CDR3 loop: CASSVEGRPPSEKLFF. In DNA form, the CDR3 reads TGTGCCAGCAGCGTAGAGGGGCGGCCGCCGTCAGAAAAACTGTTTTTT. Complete variable domain (other parts from reference TRBV9 and TRBJ1-4): DSGVTQTPKHLITATGQRVTLRCSPRSGDLSVYWYQQSLDQGLQFLIQYYNGEERAKGNILERFSAQQFPDLHSELNLSSLELGDSALYFCASSVEGRPPSEKLFFGSGTQLSVL.

The V and J genes are TRBV29-1 and TRBJ1-2; TRBD1 matches 10 bases. V lost 2 bases and J lost 4; bases outside the gene matches: 10. The CDR3 has 16 amino acids. The germline V gene encodes CDR1 SQVTM and CDR2 ANQGSEA. The DNA of the CDR3 is TGCAGCGTTGAAACCGGGACAGGGGATTACGGCTATGGCTACACCTTC. This gives the protein CSVETGTGDYGYGYTF.

The chain has TRBV4-1 and TRBJ1-1, with D unresolved. CDR1 MGHRA and CDR2 YSYEKL come from the germline V gene. CDR3 length: 15 residues. Deletions cut 4 bases from V and 1 base from J, with 13 bases between. CDR3 residues: CASSPSATPNTEAFF. The DNA for the CDR3 is TGCGCCAGCAGCCCAAGCGCAACACCGAACACTGAAGCTTTCTTT.

This clone is a singleton in its sample. This chain uses TRBV15 with TRBJ1-5; no clear D. The V and J ends lost 3 bases and 1 base respectively, with 13 bases between them. Germline lookup yields CDR1 LNHNV and CDR2 YYDKDF (reference sequence). The CDR3 is made up of 16 amino acids. This CDR3 is CATSRAGAGSNQPQHF. The CDR3 bases are TGTGCCACCAGCAGGGCCGGCGCCGGGAGCAATCAGCCCCAGCATTTT.

J is TRBJ2-7 and V is TRBV28; the match to TRBD2 covers 8 bases. V gave up 3 bases and J gave up 1 base; unmatched junction bases: 8. Germline CDR1 and CDR2: MDHEN and SYDVKM. The CDR3 is 16 residues long. CDR3 amino acids: CASSLVTSGVSYEQYF. CDR3 bases: TGTGCCAGCAGTTTGGTAACTAGCGGAGTGTCCTACGAGCAGTACTTC.

In its sample, this clone was seen a few times. This chain joins TRBV15 and TRBJ2-1; D not certain. Trimming pared 1 base from V and 10 bases from J, leaving 14 bases between. Germline CDR1 LNHNV, CDR2 YYDKDF (reference sequence). This CDR3 comprises 14 residues. The CDR3: CATSRGLGSREQFF. The CDR3 coding sequence is TGTGCCACCAGCAGAGGATTGGGCAGTCGCGAGCAGTTCTTC.

Only one count was recorded for this clone. The chain combines TRBV19 with TRBJ1-1; 8 positions agree with TRBD1. Germline CDR1 LNHDA, CDR2 SQIVND (reference sequence). V was clipped by 7 bases and J by 1 base; unmatched bases: 8. This CDR3 has 15 residues. The CDR3 region has the DNA TGTGCCAGTAATCTCCGGGACAGGCCGAACACTGAAGCTTTCTTT. It yields the protein CASNLRDRPNTEAFF.

The genes are TRBV30 and TRBJ1-2; 9 nucleotides match TRBD1. Germline loops: CDR1 GTSNPN, CDR2 SVGIG (reference sequence). Trimming took 3 bases from V and 6 from J; bases not matched to a gene: 8. This CDR3 is 14 amino acids long. CDR3 loop: CAWRNPGTGHGYTF. The CDR3 region has the DNA TGTGCCTGGAGAAACCCCGGGACAGGGCATGGCTACACCTTC. The entire variable domain, with the rest obtained from reference TRBV30 and TRBJ1-2, is as follows: SQTIHQWPATLVQPVGSPLSLECTVEGTSNPNLYWYRQAAGRGLQLLFYSVGIGQISSEVPQNLSASRPQDRQFILSSKKLLLSDSGFYLCAWRNPGTGHGYTFGSGTRLTVV.

The chain employs TRBV9 and TRBJ2-1; tentatively, D is TRBD2 (5 bases). The CDR3 is made up of 16 amino acids. Trimming stripped 3 bases from V and 0 bases from J, with 13 bases between. Germline V gene sequence: CDR1 SGDLS, CDR2 YYNGEE. As DNA, the CDR3 is TGTGCCAGCAGCGGCGAGGGTGCGATCTCCTACAATGAGCAGTTCTTC. It yields the protein CASSGEGAISYNEQFF.

V gene TRBV11-3 combines with J gene TRBJ2-3; TRBD2 agrees at 8 bases. V was pared by 3 bases and J by 1 base, with 18 bases of the junction left unmatched. The CDR3 spans 20 residues. The germline V gene has CDR1 SGHNT and CDR2 YENEEA. CDR3 amino acids: CASSLGFYGITSGGTDTQYF. CDR3 DNA sequence: TGTGCCAGCAGCTTGGGGTTTTACGGGATCACTAGCGGCGGCACAGATACGCAGTATTTT.

V is TRBV5-1 and J is TRBJ1-5; D gene ambiguous. V gave up 4 bases and J gave up 5 bases, with 10 bases separating them. Germline values: CDR1 SGHRS, CDR2 YFSETQ. CDR3 length equals 13 residues. CDR3 amino acids: CASSPVGDQPQHF. DNA of the CDR3: TGCGCCAGCAGCCCCGTAGGAGATCAGCCCCAGCATTTT. The full variable domain, completed using reference TRBV5-1 and TRBJ1-5, is KAGVTQTPRYLIKTRGQQVTLSCSPISGHRSVSWYQQTPGQGLQFLFEYFSETQRNKGNFPGRFSGRQFSNSRSEMNVSTLELGDSALYLCASSPVGDQPQHFGDGTRLSIL.

CDR3: CASSLGIDRVNEQFF. CDR3 sequence (DNA): TGCGCCAGCAGCCTTGGTATTGACAGGGTCAATGAGCAGTTCTTC. This chain links TRBV5-1 with TRBJ2-1; 7 positions agree with TRBD1. The trim removed 4 bases at V and 6 bases at J, leaving 10 bases unmatched. Looked up from germline, CDR1 is SGHRS and CDR2 is YFSETQ. The CDR3 spans 15 residues. Combining the CDR3 with reference TRBV5-1 and TRBJ2-1 gives the whole variable domain KAGVTQTPRYLIKTRGQQVTLSCSPISGHRSVSWYQQTPGQGLQFLFEYFSETQRNKGNFPGRFSGRQFSNSRSEMNVSTLELGDSALYLCASSLGIDRVNEQFFGPGTRLTVL.